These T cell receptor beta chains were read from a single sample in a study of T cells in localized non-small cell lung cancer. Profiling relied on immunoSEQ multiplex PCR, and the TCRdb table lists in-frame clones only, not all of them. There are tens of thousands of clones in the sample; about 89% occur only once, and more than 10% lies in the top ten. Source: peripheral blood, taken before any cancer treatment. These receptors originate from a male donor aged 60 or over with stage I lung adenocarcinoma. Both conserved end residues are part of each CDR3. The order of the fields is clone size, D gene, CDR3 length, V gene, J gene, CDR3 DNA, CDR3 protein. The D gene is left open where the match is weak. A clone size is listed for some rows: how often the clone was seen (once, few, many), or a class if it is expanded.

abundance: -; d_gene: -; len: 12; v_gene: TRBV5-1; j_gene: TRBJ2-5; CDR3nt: TGCGCCAGCAGTAGGACCAAAGAGACCCAGTACTTC; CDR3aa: CASSRTKETQYF
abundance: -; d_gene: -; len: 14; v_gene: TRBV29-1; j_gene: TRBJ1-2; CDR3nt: TGCAGCGTTGAACGGGGGGAGGGGTACTATGGCTACACCTTC; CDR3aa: CSVERGEGYYGYTF
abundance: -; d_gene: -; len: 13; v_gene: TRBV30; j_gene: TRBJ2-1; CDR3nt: TGTGCCTGGAGGACTAGTACAGTTAATGAGCAGTTCTTC; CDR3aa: CAWRTSTVNEQFF
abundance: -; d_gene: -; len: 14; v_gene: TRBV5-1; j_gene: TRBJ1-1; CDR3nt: TGCGCCAGCAGCTGGGGGGAGAGAGACACTGAAGCTTTCTTT; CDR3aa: CASSWGERDTEAFF
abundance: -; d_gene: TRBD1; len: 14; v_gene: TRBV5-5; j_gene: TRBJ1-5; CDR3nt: TGTGCCAGCAGCTCGGGACAGTCCAATCAGCCCCAGCATTTT; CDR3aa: CASSSGQSNQPQHF
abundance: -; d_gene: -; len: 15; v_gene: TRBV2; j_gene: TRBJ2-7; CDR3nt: TGTGCCAGCTTAGACGGGATAATTATTTCCTACGAGCAGTACTTC; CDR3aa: CASLDGIIISYEQYF
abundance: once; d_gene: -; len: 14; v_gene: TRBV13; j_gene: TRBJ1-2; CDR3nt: TGTGCCAGCAGCTCACCGATGCAGGGCCATGGCTACACCTTC; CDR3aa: CASSSPMQGHGYTF
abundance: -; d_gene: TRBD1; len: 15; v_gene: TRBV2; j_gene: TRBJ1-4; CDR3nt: TGTGCCAGCAGTATACAGGGGGCCCTTAATGAAAAACTGTTTTTT; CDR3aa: CASSIQGALNEKLFF
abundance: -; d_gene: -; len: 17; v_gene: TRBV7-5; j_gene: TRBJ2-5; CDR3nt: TGTGCCAGAAGCTTGGACCACCGGGACAAGGGAAAGGAGACCCAGTACTTC; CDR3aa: CARSLDHRDKGKETQYF
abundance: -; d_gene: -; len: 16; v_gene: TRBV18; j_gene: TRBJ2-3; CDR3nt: TGTGCCAGCTCACCAAAATCTTCCCCAGCATCAGATACGCAGTATTTT; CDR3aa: CASSPKSSPASDTQYF
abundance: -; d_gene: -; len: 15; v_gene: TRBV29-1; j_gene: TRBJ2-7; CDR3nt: TGCAGCGTTGAAGCCGATACAGGAAGCTCCTACGAGCAGTACTTC; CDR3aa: CSVEADTGSSYEQYF
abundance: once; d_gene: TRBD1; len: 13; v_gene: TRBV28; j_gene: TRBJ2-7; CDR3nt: TGTGCCAGCAAGGGACAGCTCTCTTACGAGCAGTACTTC; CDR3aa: CASKGQLSYEQYF
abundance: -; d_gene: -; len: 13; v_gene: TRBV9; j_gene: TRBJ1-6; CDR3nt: TGTGCCAGCAGCGTAATCAGTAAGCCACCCCTCCACTTT; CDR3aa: CASSVISKPPLHF
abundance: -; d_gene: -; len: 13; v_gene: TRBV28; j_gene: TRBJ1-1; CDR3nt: TGTGCCAGCACTAGACAGGCGGACACTGAAGCTTTCTTT; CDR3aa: CASTRQADTEAFF
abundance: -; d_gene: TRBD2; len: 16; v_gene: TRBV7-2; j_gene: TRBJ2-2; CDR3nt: TGTGCCAGCAGCTGGACCAGCGGGAGAGGTACCGGGGAGCTGTTTTTT; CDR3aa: CASSWTSGRGTGELFF
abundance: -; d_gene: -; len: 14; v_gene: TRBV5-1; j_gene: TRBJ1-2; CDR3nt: TGCGCCAGCAGCTTGGAGGGACAACACTATGGCTACACCTTC; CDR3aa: CASSLEGQHYGYTF